This TCR beta chain was observed in a study of T cell responses to AZD1222 COVID-19 vaccine. The table came from immunoSEQ multiplex PCR; TCRdb's copy has only in-frame clones and leaves some out. The sample holds about 37,000 clones, about 86% seen once. With 4 bases removed from V and 7 bases from J, the gap between germline ends came to 16 bases. CDR3 length: 15 amino acids. Looked up from germline, CDR1 is SGHTA and CDR2 is FQGTGA. The gene calls are TRBV7-3 and TRBJ2-2; possible D gene TRBD1, 6 bases. This receptor was identified in an adult in good health. The sequencing used peripheral blood, collected on day 0 of AZD1222 vaccination. The CDR3 is CASSSQSGTFGELFF. The DNA of the CDR3 is TGTGCCAGCAGCTCCCAATCCGGGACATTCGGGGAGCTGTTTTTT.